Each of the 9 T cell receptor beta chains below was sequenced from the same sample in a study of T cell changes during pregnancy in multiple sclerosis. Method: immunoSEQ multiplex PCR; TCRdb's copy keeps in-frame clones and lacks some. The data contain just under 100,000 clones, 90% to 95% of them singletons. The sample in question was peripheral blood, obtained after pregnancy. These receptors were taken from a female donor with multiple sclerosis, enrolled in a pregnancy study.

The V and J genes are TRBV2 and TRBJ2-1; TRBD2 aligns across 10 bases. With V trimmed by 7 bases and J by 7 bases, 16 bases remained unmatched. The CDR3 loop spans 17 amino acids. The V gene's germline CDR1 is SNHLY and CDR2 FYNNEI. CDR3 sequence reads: CASTGLQGLAIINEQFF. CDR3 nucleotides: TGTGCCAGCACCGGACTCCAGGGACTAGCGATTATAAATGAGCAGTTCTTC.

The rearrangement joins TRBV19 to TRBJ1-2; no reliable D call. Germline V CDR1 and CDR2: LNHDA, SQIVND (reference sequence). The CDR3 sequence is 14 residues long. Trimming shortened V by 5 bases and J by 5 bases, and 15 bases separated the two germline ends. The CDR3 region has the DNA TGTGCCAGTAGTCTCCCCCTAAGCGGGTATGGCTACACCTTC. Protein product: CASSLPLSGYGYTF.

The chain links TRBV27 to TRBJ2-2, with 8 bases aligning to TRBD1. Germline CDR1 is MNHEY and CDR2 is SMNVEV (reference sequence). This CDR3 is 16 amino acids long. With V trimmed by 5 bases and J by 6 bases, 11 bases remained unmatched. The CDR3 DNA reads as TGTGCCAGCAGTACCTACAGGGGGAGGATTCCCGGGGAGCTGTTTTTT. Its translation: CASSTYRGRIPGELFF.

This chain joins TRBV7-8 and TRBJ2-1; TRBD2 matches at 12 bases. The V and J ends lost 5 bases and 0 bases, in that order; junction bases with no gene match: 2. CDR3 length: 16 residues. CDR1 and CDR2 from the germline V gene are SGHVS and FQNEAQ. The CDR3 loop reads CASSASGRASYNEQFF. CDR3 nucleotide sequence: TGTGCCAGCAGCGCTAGCGGGAGGGCCTCCTACAATGAGCAGTTCTTC.

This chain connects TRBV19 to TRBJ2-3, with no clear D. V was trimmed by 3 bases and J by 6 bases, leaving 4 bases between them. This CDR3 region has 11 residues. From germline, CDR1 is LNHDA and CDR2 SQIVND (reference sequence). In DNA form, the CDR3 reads TGTGCCAGTAGTATTCTGGATACGCAGTATTTT. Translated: CASSILDTQYF.

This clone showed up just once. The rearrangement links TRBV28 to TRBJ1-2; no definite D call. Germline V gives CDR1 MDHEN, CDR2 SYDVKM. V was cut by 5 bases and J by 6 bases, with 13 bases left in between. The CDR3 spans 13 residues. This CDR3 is CASSPTWLDGYTF. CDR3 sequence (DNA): TGTGCCAGCAGTCCCACGTGGCTGGATGGCTACACCTTC.

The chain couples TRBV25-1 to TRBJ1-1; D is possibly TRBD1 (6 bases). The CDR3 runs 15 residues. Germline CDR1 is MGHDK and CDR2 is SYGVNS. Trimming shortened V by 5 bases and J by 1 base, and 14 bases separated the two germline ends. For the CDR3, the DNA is TGTGCCAGCAGTACACAGGCACAGGGGAACACTGAAGCTTTCTTT. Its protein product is CASSTQAQGNTEAFF.

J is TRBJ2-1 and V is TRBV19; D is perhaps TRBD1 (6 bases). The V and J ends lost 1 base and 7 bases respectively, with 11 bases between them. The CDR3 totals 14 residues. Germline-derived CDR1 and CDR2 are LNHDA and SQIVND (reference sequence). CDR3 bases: TGTGCCAGTAGTATAGTCCAGGGGTCAAATGAGCAGTTCTTC. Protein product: CASSIVQGSNEQFF.

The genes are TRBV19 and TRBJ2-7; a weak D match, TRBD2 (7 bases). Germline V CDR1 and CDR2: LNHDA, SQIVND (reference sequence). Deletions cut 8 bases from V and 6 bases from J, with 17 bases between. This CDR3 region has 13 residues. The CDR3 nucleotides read TGTGCCAGTCTTGACAGGTGGGGGGGCGAGCAGTACTTC. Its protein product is CASLDRWGGEQYF.